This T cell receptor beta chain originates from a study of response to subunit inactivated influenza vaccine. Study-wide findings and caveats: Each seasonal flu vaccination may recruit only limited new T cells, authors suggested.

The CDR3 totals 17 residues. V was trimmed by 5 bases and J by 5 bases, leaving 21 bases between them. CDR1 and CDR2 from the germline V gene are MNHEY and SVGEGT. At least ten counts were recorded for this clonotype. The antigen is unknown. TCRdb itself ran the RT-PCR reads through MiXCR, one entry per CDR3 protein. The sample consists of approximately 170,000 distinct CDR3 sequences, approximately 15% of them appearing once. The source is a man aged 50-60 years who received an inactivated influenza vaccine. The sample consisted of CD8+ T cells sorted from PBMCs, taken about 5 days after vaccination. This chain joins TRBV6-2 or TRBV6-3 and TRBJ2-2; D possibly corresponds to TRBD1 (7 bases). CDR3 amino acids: CASSTDRVDSGTGELFF. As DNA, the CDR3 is TGTGCCAGCAGTACCGACAGGGTGGATAGCGGTACCGGGGAGCTGTTTTTT.